This TCR beta chain stems from a study of identical twins. Template switching introduced a universal primer site, and the cDNA bore unique molecular identifiers. In TCRdb, the 5' RACE reads were re-called with MiXCR into one record per CDR3 protein. The data contain more than 400,000 distinct CDR3 sequences, roughly 15% of them singletons. With respect to this clonotype: No antigen is known for it.

Donors were all healthy Caucasians. The V and J ends lost 1 base and 1 base respectively, with 7 bases between them. CDR1 and CDR2 from the germline V gene are SGHRS and YFSETQ. The CDR3 has 14 amino acids. General observations from the study: Weaker excess twin sharing was seen among beta out-of-frame sequences.

These same records also appear under a second study, on yellow fever vaccine responses in identical twins.

The rearrangement uses TRBV5-1 and TRBJ2-3; D unclear. The sample taken for sequencing was CD4+ T cells sorted from blood. The receptor comes from a young woman in good health. In nucleotides, the CDR3 is TGCGCCAGCAGCTTGAAGCAGGGCACAGATACGCAGTATTTT. It yields the protein CASSLKQGTDTQYF.